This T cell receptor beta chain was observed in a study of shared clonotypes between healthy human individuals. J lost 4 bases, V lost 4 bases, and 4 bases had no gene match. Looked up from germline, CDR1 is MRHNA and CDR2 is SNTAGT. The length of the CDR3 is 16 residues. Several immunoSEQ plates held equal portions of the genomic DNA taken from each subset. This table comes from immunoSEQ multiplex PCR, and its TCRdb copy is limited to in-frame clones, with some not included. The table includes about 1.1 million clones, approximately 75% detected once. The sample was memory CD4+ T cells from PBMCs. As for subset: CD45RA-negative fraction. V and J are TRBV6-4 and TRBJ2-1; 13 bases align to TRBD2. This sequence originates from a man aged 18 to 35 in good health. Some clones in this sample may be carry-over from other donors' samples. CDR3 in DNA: TGTGCCAGCAGTGCAGGACTAGCGGGGGTATACAATGAGCAGTTCTTC. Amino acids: CASSAGLAGVYNEQFF.